A selection of T cell receptor beta chains follows, all from one sample in a study of spatial heterogeneity in lung cancer. Each CDR3 protein gets one entry after TCRdb re-called the 5' RACE reads with MiXCR. This sample yields about 24,000 distinct CDR3 sequences, of which approximately 8.8% are seen a single time; over 7.5% belongs to the top ten. Source: lung tumor tissue, taken at surgery. The receptors were sampled from a male donor with early-stage non-small cell lung cancer. The CDR3 runs from the conserved cysteine through the conserved F or W. D genes are given only for firm matches. Where a row states a size, it is once, few, many or the class of an expanded clone; other rows omit it.

d_call: .; v_call: TRBV29-1; clone_size: many; j_call: TRBJ2-2; cdr3_nt: TGCAGCGTTGGAAACAGACAGAACACCGGGGAGCTGTTTTTT; cdr3_aa: CSVGNRQNTGELFF
d_call: TRBD2; v_call: TRBV18; clone_size: few; j_call: TRBJ2-7; cdr3_nt: TGTGCCAGCTCACCACGGACCGGGGGGTCCGAGCAGTACTTC; cdr3_aa: CASSPRTGGSEQYF
d_call: TRBD2; v_call: TRBV7-2; clone_size: .; j_call: TRBJ2-7; cdr3_nt: TGTGCCAGCAGCCCGCTAGCGGGAAATGAGCAGTACTTC; cdr3_aa: CASSPLAGNEQYF
d_call: TRBD2; v_call: TRBV28; clone_size: medium-sized; j_call: TRBJ2-7; cdr3_nt: TGTGCCAGCAGTGTCCCCGGGAGGGGCTACGAGCAGTACTTC; cdr3_aa: CASSVPGRGYEQYF
d_call: .; v_call: TRBV11-2; clone_size: many; j_call: TRBJ2-7; cdr3_nt: TGTGCCAGCAGCCCCGGACCGACCTACGAGCAGTACTTC; cdr3_aa: CASSPGPTYEQYF
d_call: .; v_call: TRBV7-2; clone_size: many; j_call: TRBJ2-4; cdr3_nt: TGTGCCAGCAGCACCAACAGGAACCGGGGAAACATTCAGTACTTC; cdr3_aa: CASSTNRNRGNIQYF
d_call: .; v_call: TRBV20-1; clone_size: many; j_call: TRBJ2-7; cdr3_nt: TGCAGTGCTGCCCCCCGGGAGATCTACGAGCAGTACTTC; cdr3_aa: CSAAPREIYEQYF
d_call: .; v_call: TRBV5-4; clone_size: .; j_call: TRBJ2-7; cdr3_nt: TGTGCCAGCAGTCCTGATCCGGGGGAATCCTACGAGCAGTACTTC; cdr3_aa: CASSPDPGESYEQYF
d_call: .; v_call: TRBV5-4; clone_size: many; j_call: TRBJ2-5; cdr3_nt: TGTGCCACACAGAGTGGGCTAGCGCGGGAGACCCAGTACTTC; cdr3_aa: CATQSGLARETQYF
d_call: TRBD1; v_call: TRBV24-1; clone_size: .; j_call: TRBJ2-1; cdr3_nt: TGTGCCACCAGCGCGGGACAGGGGGCTTACTACAATGAGCAGTTCTTC; cdr3_aa: CATSAGQGAYYNEQFF
d_call: TRBD1; v_call: TRBV5-1; clone_size: many; j_call: TRBJ1-2; cdr3_nt: TGCGCCAGCAGCTTGCGACAGGGAAACTATGGCTACACCTTC; cdr3_aa: CASSLRQGNYGYTF
d_call: .; v_call: TRBV7-9; clone_size: few; j_call: TRBJ2-7; cdr3_nt: TGTGCCAGCAGCACAGAGGCCTACGAGCAGTACTTC; cdr3_aa: CASSTEAYEQYF
d_call: TRBD2; v_call: TRBV7-7; clone_size: many; j_call: TRBJ2-7; cdr3_nt: TGTGCCAGCAGCCCCGGACTAGCGGGAGGGGTCTACGAGCAGTACTTC; cdr3_aa: CASSPGLAGGVYEQYF
d_call: .; v_call: TRBV2; clone_size: many; j_call: TRBJ1-6; cdr3_nt: TGTGCCAGCCTCACGACCGGGGGAGGAAATTCACCCCTCCACTTT; cdr3_aa: CASLTTGGGNSPLHF
d_call: TRBD2; v_call: TRBV6-5; clone_size: .; j_call: TRBJ2-3; cdr3_nt: TGTGCCAGCAGTTACCAGCCCGGGACTACCCCCTCTTACACAGATACGCAGTATTTT; cdr3_aa: CASSYQPGTTPSYTDTQYF
d_call: TRBD2; v_call: TRBV9; clone_size: many; j_call: TRBJ2-1; cdr3_nt: TGTGCCAGCAGCCCCCAGAGCCCGGTAGCGGGAGGGCCCTACAATGAGCAGTTCTTC; cdr3_aa: CASSPQSPVAGGPYNEQFF
d_call: TRBD1; v_call: TRBV5-1; clone_size: .; j_call: TRBJ2-7; cdr3_nt: TGCGCCAGCAGCTTGGGGGACAGTCTGGCGAACTTC; cdr3_aa: CASSLGDSLANF
d_call: .; v_call: TRBV24-1; clone_size: many; j_call: TRBJ2-1; cdr3_nt: TGTGCCACCAGTGTTCAGGGGCGGTACAATGAGCAGTTCTTC; cdr3_aa: CATSVQGRYNEQFF
d_call: TRBD2; v_call: TRBV30; clone_size: many; j_call: TRBJ2-3; cdr3_nt: TGTGCCTGGGGGGCGGGGGGAAACACAGATACGCAGTATTTT; cdr3_aa: CAWGAGGNTDTQYF
d_call: .; v_call: TRBV7-9; clone_size: many; j_call: TRBJ1-1; cdr3_nt: TGTGCCAGCAGCTTAGGACAGGTGGGGCCTGAAGCTTTCTTT; cdr3_aa: CASSLGQVGPEAFF
d_call: TRBD1; v_call: TRBV10-3; clone_size: many; j_call: TRBJ2-7; cdr3_nt: TGTGCCATCAGTGAAAAGGGGGCAGGGGGATCCTACGAGCAGTACTTC; cdr3_aa: CAISEKGAGGSYEQYF
d_call: .; v_call: TRBV7-3; clone_size: many; j_call: TRBJ2-7; cdr3_nt: TGTGCCAGCAGCTACCAGGGGGGGCCCAACGAGCAGTACTTC; cdr3_aa: CASSYQGGPNEQYF
d_call: .; v_call: TRBV7-2; clone_size: few; j_call: TRBJ2-3; cdr3_nt: TGTGCCAGCAGCTTGGGCACGGGAGATACGCAGTATTTT; cdr3_aa: CASSLGTGDTQYF
d_call: .; v_call: TRBV5-4; clone_size: many; j_call: TRBJ2-5; cdr3_nt: TGTGCCAGCAGCTTGGACTTCCAAGAGACCCAGTACTTC; cdr3_aa: CASSLDFQETQYF